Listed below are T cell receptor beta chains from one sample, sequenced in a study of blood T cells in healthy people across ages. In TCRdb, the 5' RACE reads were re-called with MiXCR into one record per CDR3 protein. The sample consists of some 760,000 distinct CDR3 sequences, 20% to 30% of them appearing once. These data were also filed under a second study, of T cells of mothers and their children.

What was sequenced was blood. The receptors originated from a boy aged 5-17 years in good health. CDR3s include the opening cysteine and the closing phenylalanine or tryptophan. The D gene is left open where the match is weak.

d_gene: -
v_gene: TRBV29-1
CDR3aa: CSVGSLSSGYGYTF

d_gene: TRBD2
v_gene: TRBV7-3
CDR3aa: CASSPIGGRGDTQYF

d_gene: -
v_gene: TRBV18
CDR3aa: CASSLLDSVLDYGYTF

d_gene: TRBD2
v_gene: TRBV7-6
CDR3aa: CASSLGGGVNTGELFF

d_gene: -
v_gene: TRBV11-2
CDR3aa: CASSFGQGNYEQYF

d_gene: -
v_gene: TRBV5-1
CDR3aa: CASSFPGQETQYF

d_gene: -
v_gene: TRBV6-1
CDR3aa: CASVREGYNTDTQYF

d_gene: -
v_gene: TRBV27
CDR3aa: CASSLMDSNNEQFF

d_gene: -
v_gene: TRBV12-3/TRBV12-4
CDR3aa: CASNQQGGYTF

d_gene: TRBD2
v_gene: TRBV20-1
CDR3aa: CSAKLGGKNTGELFF

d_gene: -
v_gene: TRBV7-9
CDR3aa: CASSSPNRFYEQYF

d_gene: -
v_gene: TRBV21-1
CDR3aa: CASRKPGQGNTGELFF

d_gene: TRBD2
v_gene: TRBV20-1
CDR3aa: CSAGGSLADTQYF

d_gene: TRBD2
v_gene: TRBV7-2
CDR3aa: CASSLQAGGSYNEQFF

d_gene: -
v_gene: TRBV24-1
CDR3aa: CATSDVTAEQFF

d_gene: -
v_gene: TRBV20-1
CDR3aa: CSAREQGSGQETQYF

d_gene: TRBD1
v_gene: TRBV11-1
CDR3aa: CASSPGQGAQGYGYTF

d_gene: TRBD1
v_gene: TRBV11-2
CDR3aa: CASSQPRYSGGTEAFF

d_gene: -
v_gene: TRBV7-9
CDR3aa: CASSPDSVSTNEKLFF

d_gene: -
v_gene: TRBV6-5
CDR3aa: CASSNRGHINYGYTF

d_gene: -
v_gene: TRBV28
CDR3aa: CASSFGHLLGNTEAFF

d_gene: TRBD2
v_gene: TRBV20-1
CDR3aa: CSARATSGRPYEQYF

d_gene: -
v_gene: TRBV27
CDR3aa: CASSFTGVQEKLFF

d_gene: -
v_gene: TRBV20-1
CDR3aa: CSERAAGQETQYF

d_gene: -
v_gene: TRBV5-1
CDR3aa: CASSLVYRDNGQFF

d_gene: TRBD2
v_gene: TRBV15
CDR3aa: CATSRDRRGGREETQYF

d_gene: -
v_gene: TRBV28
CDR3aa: CASSLPLGGEQYF

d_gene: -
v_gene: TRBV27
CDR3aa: CASSLLGVTGELFF

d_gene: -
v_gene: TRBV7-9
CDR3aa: CASSSLTLKLFF

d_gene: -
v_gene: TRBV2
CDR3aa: CASRTDAFEQYF

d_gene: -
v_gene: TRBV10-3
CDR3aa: CAISARSETQYF

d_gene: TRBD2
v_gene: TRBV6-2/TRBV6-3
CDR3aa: CASSLTTSGPYNEQFF

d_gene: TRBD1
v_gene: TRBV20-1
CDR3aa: CSARAWTGLNYEQYF

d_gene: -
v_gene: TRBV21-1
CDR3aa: CASSKDRRNYGYTF

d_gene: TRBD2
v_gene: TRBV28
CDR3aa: CASSEFSPGTTQETQYF